The 3 T cell receptor beta chains given below trace back to one sample, sequenced in a study of T cell responses to AZD1222 COVID-19 vaccine. Data came from immunoSEQ multiplex PCR; TCRdb stores just in-frame clones and leaves some out. The data show 130,000 or so clones, roughly nine tenths seen once. The input for sequencing was peripheral blood, taken 28 days after the second dose of the MenACWY control vaccine. Receptors originate from an adult who received the MenACWY meningococcal vaccine as a control.

The V gene is TRBV10-1, the J gene TRBJ1-3; no reliable D call. Germline V gene sequence: CDR1 WNHNN, CDR2 SYGVQD (reference sequence). V lost 0 bases and J lost 5, with 14 bases in between. This CDR3 comprises 16 residues. The CDR3 bases are TGCGCCAGCAGTGAGTCGAGGTTGGCCACCCGAAACACCATATATTTT. This translates into CASSESRLATRNTIYF.

The chain uses TRBV10-1 and TRBJ2-7; the D is unclear. With 4 bases removed from V and 4 bases from J, the gap between germline ends came to 11 bases. From germline, CDR1 is WNHNN and CDR2 SYGVQD (reference sequence). The CDR3 sequence is 13 residues long. The CDR3 is CASSVPYLYEQYF. CDR3 coding DNA: TGCGCCAGCAGTGTCCCCTACCTGTACGAGCAGTACTTC.

The chain combines TRBV28 with TRBJ2-7, with 8 nucleotides matching TRBD1. V lost 2 bases and J lost 6; bases outside the gene matches: 0. Germline CDR1 is MDHEN and CDR2 is SYDVKM. The CDR3 is 12 amino acids. The CDR3 DNA is TGTGCCAGCAGTTTAGGACAGGGCGAGCAGTACTTC. Translating it yields CASSLGQGEQYF.